Given below is one T cell receptor (beta chain) in context. Its antigen remains unidentified. Alloreactive TCRbeta sequences came from sequencing proliferating CFSE-low cells in the MLR. This sample was included in a study of T cell clones after liver transplantation. Looking at the study overall: Tolerance: complete withdrawal held at least one year, liver enzymes staying within twice normal.

CDR3 length: 12 residues. Germline CDR1 and CDR2: MDHEN and SYDVKM. Unmatched junction bases numbered 4, after V lost 6 bases and J lost 5 bases. Clones were sequenced by immunoSEQ multiplex PCR, and TCRdb holds only the in-frame ones, with some missing. The repertoire has thousands of clones, 35% to 45% of them found once; the top ten carry roughly an eighth. This sequence was found in a human patient who received a liver transplant. Some T cells may be graft donor cells. This rearrangement joins TRBV28 to TRBJ2-7, with TRBD1 matching 7 bases. Sequenced material: CD4+ T cells from cultured PBMCs. For the CDR3, the DNA is TGTGCCAGCAGCCAGACAGGGAACGAGCAGTACTTC. The encoded protein is CASSQTGNEQYF.